This T cell receptor beta chain was recovered during a study of cytomegalovirus exposure and HLA in healthy donors. The PCR was carried out with 60 Vbeta primers and 13 Jbeta primers. TCRdb keeps only in-frame clones here, not all; method: immunoSEQ multiplex PCR. The profile shows roughly 160,000 clones, 80% to 90% of them singletons. Trimming removed 2 bases at V and 5 bases at J, with 15 bases between. This CDR3 is 15 amino acids long. Germline CDR1 reads MDHEN; CDR2 reads SYDVKM. This TCR was sampled from a man in his forties or fifties in good health and CMV-seropositive. The sequenced sample was PBMCs. V usage is TRBV28 and J usage is TRBJ2-5; the D gene is possibly TRBD1 (7 bases). CDR3 DNA: TGTGCCAGCAGTTTAGGAGGGGGCGCGTGGGAGACCCAGTACTTC. Amino acid sequence: CASSLGGGAWETQYF. The full variable domain, with the rest looked up from reference TRBV28 and TRBJ2-5, is DVKVTQSSRYLVKRTGEKVFLECVQDMDHENMFWYRQDPGLGLRLIYFSYDVKMKEKGDIPEGYSVSREKKERFSLILESASTNQTSMYLCASSLGGGAWETQYFGPGTRLLVL.